The T cell receptor (beta chain) under discussion was sequenced for a study of response to subunit inactivated influenza vaccine. General study findings and limits: Authors proposed each seasonal influenza vaccination draws in few new T cells.

Trimming left V 11 bases short and J 5 bases short, with 7 bases between. Germline V gives CDR1 MNHEY, CDR2 SMNVEV (reference sequence). This CDR3 contains 10 residues. Using its own MiXCR run on the RT-PCR reads, TCRdb lists one record per CDR3 protein. The sample includes 300,000 to 350,000 distinct CDR3 sequences, 20% to 25% of them seen just once. With respect to this clonotype: What it recognizes is unknown.

The sample was PBMCs from blood, taken roughly 20 months after vaccination. This sequence was found in a man in his fifties or sixties who received an inactivated influenza vaccine. The chain recombines TRBV27 with TRBJ2-1, with no clear D. The DNA for the CDR3 is TGTGCCGCTGGCGACAATGAGCAGTTCTTC. It is translated as CAAGDNEQFF.